This TCR beta chain is from a study of cytomegalovirus exposure and HLA in healthy donors. Study results and limitations: As was reported, the HLA-A and HLA-B alleles of most subjects were accurately predicted from TCR beta sequences. Highest at DRB1 and lowest at HLA-C, TCR association rates differed among HLA loci in a later analysis. Certain indistinguishable V segments, among them TRBV6-2 and TRBV6-3, were excluded.

PCR primers comprised 60 Vbeta and 13 Jbeta primers. Authors' data handling: Unique TCR beta chains totaled about 78 million in a later count, with around 11 million of them shared. Only in-frame clones appear in the TCRdb table, and some are missing; sequencing was by immunoSEQ multiplex PCR. V and J calls and clone size are copied from that table; D and trimming were computed from the DNA. Here the sample spans about 100,000 clones, under 90% being singletons. Germline trimming cut 1 base from V and 4 bases from J; bases unmatched to any gene: 7. Germline assignment: CDR1 SGHRS and CDR2 YFSETQ. The CDR3 length is 15 residues. Details on this clone: The antigen is undetermined.

This clonotype originated in a woman in her sixties or seventies in good health and CMV-seropositive. Sequenced sample: PBMCs. The rearrangement joins TRBV5-1 to TRBJ2-5, with 7 positions matching TRBD2. This chain's CDR3 is CASSLIAPGGETQYF. CDR3 nucleotides: TGCGCCAGCAGCTTGATCGCCCCGGGGGGAGAGACCCAGTACTTC.